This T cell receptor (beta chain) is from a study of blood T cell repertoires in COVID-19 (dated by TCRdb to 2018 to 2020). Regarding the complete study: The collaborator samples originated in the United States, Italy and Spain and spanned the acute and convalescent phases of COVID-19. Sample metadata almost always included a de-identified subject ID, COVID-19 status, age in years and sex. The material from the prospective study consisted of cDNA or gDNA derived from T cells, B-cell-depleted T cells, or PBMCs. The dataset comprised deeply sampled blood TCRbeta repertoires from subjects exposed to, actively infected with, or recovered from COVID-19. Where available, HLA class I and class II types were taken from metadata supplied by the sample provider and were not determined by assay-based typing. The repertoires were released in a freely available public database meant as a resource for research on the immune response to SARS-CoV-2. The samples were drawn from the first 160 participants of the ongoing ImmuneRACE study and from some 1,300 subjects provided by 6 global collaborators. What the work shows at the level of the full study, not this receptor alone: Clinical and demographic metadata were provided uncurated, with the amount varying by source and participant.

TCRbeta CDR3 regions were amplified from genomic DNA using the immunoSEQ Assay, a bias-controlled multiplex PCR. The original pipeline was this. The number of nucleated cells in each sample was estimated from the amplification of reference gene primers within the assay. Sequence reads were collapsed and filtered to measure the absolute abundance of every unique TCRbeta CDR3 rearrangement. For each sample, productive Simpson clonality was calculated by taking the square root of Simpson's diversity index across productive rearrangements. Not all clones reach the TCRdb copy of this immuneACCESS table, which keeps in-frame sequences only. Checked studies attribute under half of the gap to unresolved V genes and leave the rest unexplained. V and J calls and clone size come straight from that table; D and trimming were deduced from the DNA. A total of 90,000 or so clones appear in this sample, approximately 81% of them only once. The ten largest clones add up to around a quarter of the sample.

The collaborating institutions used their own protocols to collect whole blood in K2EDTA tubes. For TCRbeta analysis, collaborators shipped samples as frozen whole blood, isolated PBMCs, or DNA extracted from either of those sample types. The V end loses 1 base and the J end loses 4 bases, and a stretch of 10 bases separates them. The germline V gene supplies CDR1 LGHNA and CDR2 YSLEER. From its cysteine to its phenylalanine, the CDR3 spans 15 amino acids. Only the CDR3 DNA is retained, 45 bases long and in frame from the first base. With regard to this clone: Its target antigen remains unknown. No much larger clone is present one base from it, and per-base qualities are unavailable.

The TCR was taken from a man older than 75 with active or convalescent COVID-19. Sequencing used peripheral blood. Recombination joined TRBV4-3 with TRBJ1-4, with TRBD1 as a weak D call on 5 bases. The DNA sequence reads TGCGCCAGCAGCCAAGGCCGAAGGGGTAATGAAAAACTGTTTTTT. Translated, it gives CASSQGRRGNEKLFF.